These T cell receptor beta chains were read from a single sample in a study of blood T cell repertoires in COVID-19. Assay: immunoSEQ multiplex PCR; the TCRdb copy retains only in-frame clones and omits some. The data contain approximately 390,000 clones, around 90% of them singletons. The specimen sequenced was peripheral blood. All receptors come from a man between 18 and 35 years old with active or convalescent COVID-19. Each CDR3 is given with its conserved first and last residue. Each record gives: V gene, clone size, J gene, D gene, CDR3 protein, CDR3 DNA. D genes are given only for firm matches. The size field is filled for only some rows; it gives once, few, many or a size class.

>TRBV5-6|.|TRBJ2-2|.
CASSPSRSGVSTGELFF
TGTGCCAGCAGCCCTAGTCGCTCGGGGGTGAGCACCGGGGAGCTGTTTTTT
>TRBV7-6|.|TRBJ2-1|TRBD2
CASSSTRRTSGGEGSYNEQFF
TGTGCCAGCAGCTCAACCCGAAGGACTAGCGGGGGGGAGGGCTCCTACAATGAGCAGTTCTTC
>TRBV18|.|TRBJ2-3|TRBD1
CASSPQETGAGADTQYF
TGTGCCAGCTCACCACAAGAGACAGGGGCTGGAGCAGATACGCAGTATTTT
>TRBV7-2|.|TRBJ1-5|.
CASSLMGRGNQPQHF
TGTGCCAGCAGCTTAATGGGGCGAGGCAATCAGCCCCAGCATTTT
>TRBV9|.|TRBJ2-2|TRBD2
CASSVLAGDRTGELFF
TGTGCCAGCAGCGTACTAGCGGGAGACCGCACCGGGGAGCTGTTTTTT
>TRBV4-3|.|TRBJ1-3|TRBD1
CASSQRGGTASGNTIYF
TGCGCCAGCAGCCAAAGAGGTGGGACAGCCTCTGGAAACACCATATATTTT
>TRBV19|.|TRBJ2-1|TRBD1
CASRDSYRGRNNEQFF
TGTGCCAGTAGGGACTCTTACAGGGGACGGAACAATGAGCAGTTCTTC
>TRBV6-6|.|TRBJ1-6|.
CASRNPTGGLNSPLHF
TGTGCCAGCAGGAACCCGACAGGCGGGCTCAATTCACCCCTCCACTTT
>TRBV12-3/TRBV12-4|.|TRBJ1-2|.
CASSLGHYGYTF
TGTGCCAGCAGTTTAGGACATTATGGCTACACCTTC
>TRBV11-2|.|TRBJ2-1|.
CASSLSGSSYNEQFF
TGTGCCAGCAGCCTAAGCGGTAGCTCCTACAATGAGCAGTTCTTC
>TRBV19|.|TRBJ2-2|TRBD2
CASSSIGLAGGRLGTGELFF
TGTGCCAGTAGCTCGATTGGACTAGCGGGAGGGCGTTTGGGCACCGGGGAGCTGTTTTTT
>TRBV12-3/TRBV12-4|.|TRBJ1-3|.
CASSPQGNTIYF
TGTGCCAGCAGCCCACAGGGAAACACCATATATTTT
>TRBV27|once|TRBJ1-2|.
CASSRTAIVNYGYTF
TGTGCCAGCAGTCGGACAGCCATCGTAAACTATGGCTACACCTTC
>TRBV6-5|once|TRBJ2-7|TRBD1
CASSRGTGGNYEQYF
TGTGCCAGCAGTCGTGGGACAGGGGGAAACTACGAGCAGTACTTC
>TRBV30|.|TRBJ2-3|.
CAWNRGSTDTQYF
TGTGCCTGGAATAGGGGTAGCACAGATACGCAGTATTTT
>TRBV11-3|many|TRBJ2-7|TRBD2
CASSFSGGDEQYF
TGTGCCAGCAGCTTTAGTGGGGGGGACGAGCAGTACTTC
>TRBV7-3|.|TRBJ2-1|TRBD2
CASSPGLAGVYEQFF
TGTGCCAGCAGCCCCGGACTAGCGGGAGTCTATGAGCAGTTCTTC
>TRBV5-1|.|TRBJ2-1|TRBD2
CASSIPLAGVNEQFF
TGCGCCAGCAGCATACCACTAGCGGGAGTCAATGAGCAGTTCTTC
>TRBV13|.|TRBJ2-1|.
CASRDGSVSYNEQFF
TGTGCCAGCAGGGACGGGAGTGTCTCCTACAATGAGCAGTTCTTC
>TRBV20-1|.|TRBJ2-3|.
CSASGALSGNTDTQYF
TGCAGTGCTAGTGGGGCCCTTAGCGGCAACACAGATACGCAGTATTTT
>TRBV25-1|.|TRBJ2-5|TRBD2
CASSVGSGGAETQYF
TGTGCCAGCAGTGTTGGTAGCGGGGGGGCTGAGACCCAGTACTTC
>TRBV19|.|TRBJ1-5|TRBD1
CASSIRQGNQPQHF
TGTGCCAGTAGTATCAGACAGGGGAATCAGCCCCAGCATTTT
>TRBV11-2|.|TRBJ2-1|TRBD2
CASSLELADYNEQFF
TGTGCCAGCAGCTTAGAGCTAGCGGACTACAATGAGCAGTTCTTC
>TRBV2|.|TRBJ1-3|TRBD1
CASRRGPGNTIYF
TGTGCCAGCAGGAGGGGGCCTGGAAACACCATATATTTT
>TRBV19|.|TRBJ1-1|TRBD1
CASSMAGGVTEAFF
TGTGCCAGTAGTATGGCAGGGGGCGTCACTGAAGCTTTCTTT
>TRBV25-1|.|TRBJ2-1|TRBD1
CASSEAGQGWDEQFF
TGTGCCAGCAGTGAAGCCGGACAGGGCTGGGATGAGCAGTTCTTC
>TRBV19|.|TRBJ2-1|.
CASKSGYEQFF
TGTGCCAGTAAGTCGGGATATGAGCAGTTCTTC
>TRBV7-3|.|TRBJ2-2|.
CASSQRGRQGSTGELFF
TGTGCCAGCAGCCAAAGGGGACGGCAGGGGAGCACCGGGGAGCTGTTTTTT
>TRBV4-3|.|TRBJ2-1|.
CASSQDAGRGIDNEQFF
TGCGCCAGCAGCCAAGACGCCGGGCGCGGGATAGACAATGAGCAGTTCTTC
>TRBV6-2/TRBV6-3|.|TRBJ2-7|TRBD2
CASSPDSGEGVGEQYF
TGTGCCAGCAGCCCTGATAGCGGGGAGGGGGTGGGCGAGCAGTACTTC
>TRBV6-5|.|TRBJ2-7|.
CASGRDSFYEQYF
TGTGCCAGCGGCCGGGACTCTTTCTACGAGCAGTACTTC
>TRBV7-9|.|TRBJ1-3|TRBD1
CASSLVGRGSSGNTIYF
TGTGCCAGCAGCTTAGTTGGCAGGGGGTCTTCTGGAAACACCATATATTTT
>TRBV7-9|.|TRBJ1-3|TRBD1
CASSKSHDRGWGSGNTIYF
TGTGCCAGCTCTAAAAGCCATGACAGGGGATGGGGCTCTGGAAACACCATATATTTT
>TRBV19|.|TRBJ2-7|TRBD1
CASSSWTGNYEQYF
TGTGCCAGTAGTAGTTGGACAGGGAACTACGAGCAGTACTTC
>TRBV19|.|TRBJ2-1|.
CASNLGASKSSYNEQFF
TGTGCCAGCAATCTCGGAGCGAGCAAGAGCTCCTACAATGAGCAGTTCTTC
>TRBV19|.|TRBJ1-5|.
CASSTTRRQGNQPQHF
TGTGCCAGTAGTACCACCCGACGACAGGGCAATCAGCCCCAGCATTTT
>TRBV9|.|TRBJ1-2|.
CASSLGRNYGYTF
TGTGCCAGCAGCCTGGGGCGAAACTATGGCTACACCTTC